The entry below gives a single T cell receptor (beta chain) sequence along with its context. Its antigen is unidentified. UMI-labeled 5' RACE TRB cDNA libraries were prepared from the cells. TCRdb reanalyzed the 5' RACE reads, giving one entry per CDR3 protein sequence and no DNA. Its table lists roughly 93,000 distinct CDR3 sequences. The data were obtained in a study of CXCR3-negative and CXCR3-positive naive CD8 T cells. Findings and caveats of the study: A higher hydrophobicity marked the TRB CDR3s of CXCR3-positive naive cells versus CXCR3-negative naive cells. PBMCs showed partially decreased CXCR3 expression after cryopreservation, and most assays used fresh PBMCs.

The CDR3 has 13 residues. Germline CDR1 is ENHRY and CDR2 is SYGVKD. The V call is TRBV10-3, the J call TRBJ2-2. This clonotype was sampled from a human donor in good health. Some clones in this sample may be carry-over from other donors' samples. Input material: naive CXCR3+ CD8+ T cells from blood. Subset of the sample: CD45RO-CCR7+CD27+CD95- naive CD8+ T cells expressing CXCR3 (TNR3+). The CDR3 loop reads CAISDSNTGELFF.